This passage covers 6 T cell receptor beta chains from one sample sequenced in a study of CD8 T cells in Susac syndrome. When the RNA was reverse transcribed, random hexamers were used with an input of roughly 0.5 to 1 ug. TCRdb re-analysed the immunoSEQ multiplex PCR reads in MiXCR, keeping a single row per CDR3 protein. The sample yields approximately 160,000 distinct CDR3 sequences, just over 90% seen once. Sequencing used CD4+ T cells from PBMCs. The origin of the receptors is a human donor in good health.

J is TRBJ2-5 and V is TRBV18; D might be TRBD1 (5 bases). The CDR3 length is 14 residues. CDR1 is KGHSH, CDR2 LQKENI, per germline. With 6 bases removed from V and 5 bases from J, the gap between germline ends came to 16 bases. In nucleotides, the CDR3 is TGTGCCAGCTCCCCCCAAGGGGTGAAGGAGACCCAGTACTTC. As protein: CASSPQGVKETQYF.

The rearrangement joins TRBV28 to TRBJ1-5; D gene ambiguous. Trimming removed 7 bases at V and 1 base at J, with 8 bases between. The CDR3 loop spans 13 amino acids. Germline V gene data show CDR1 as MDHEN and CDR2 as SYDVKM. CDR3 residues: CASKVGSNQPQHF. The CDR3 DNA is TGTGCCAGCAAGGTGGGCAGCAATCAGCCCCAGCATTTT.

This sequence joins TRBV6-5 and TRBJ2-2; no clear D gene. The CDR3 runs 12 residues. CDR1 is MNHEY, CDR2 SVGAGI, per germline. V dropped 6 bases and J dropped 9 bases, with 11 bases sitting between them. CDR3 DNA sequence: TGTGCCAGCAGCCCCCGGATTCGGGAGCTGTTTTTT. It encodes CASSPRIRELFF.

CDR3 coding DNA: TGTGCCAGCAGTCAAGGACAGGGAAACTATGGCTACACCTTC. It encodes CASSQGQGNYGYTF. The gene calls are TRBV28 and TRBJ1-2; 8 bases match TRBD1. The CDR3 extends over 14 amino acids. V dropped 5 bases and J dropped 2; count of bases not matched to a gene: 4. CDR1 is MDHEN and CDR2 is SYDVKM in the germline V gene.

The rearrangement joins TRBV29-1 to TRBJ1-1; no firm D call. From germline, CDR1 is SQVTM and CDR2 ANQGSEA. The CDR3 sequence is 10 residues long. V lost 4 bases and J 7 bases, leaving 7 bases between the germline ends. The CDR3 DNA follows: TGCAGCGTTGGGTGGGGTGAAGCTTTCTTT. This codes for CSVGWGEAFF.

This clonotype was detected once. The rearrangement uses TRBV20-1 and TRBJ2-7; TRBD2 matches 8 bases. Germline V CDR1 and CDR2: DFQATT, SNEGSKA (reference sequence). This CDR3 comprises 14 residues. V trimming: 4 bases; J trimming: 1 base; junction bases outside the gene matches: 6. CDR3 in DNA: TGCAGTGCTATTAAGCGGGGGCGTTCCTACGAGCAGTACTTC. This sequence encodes CSAIKRGRSYEQYF.